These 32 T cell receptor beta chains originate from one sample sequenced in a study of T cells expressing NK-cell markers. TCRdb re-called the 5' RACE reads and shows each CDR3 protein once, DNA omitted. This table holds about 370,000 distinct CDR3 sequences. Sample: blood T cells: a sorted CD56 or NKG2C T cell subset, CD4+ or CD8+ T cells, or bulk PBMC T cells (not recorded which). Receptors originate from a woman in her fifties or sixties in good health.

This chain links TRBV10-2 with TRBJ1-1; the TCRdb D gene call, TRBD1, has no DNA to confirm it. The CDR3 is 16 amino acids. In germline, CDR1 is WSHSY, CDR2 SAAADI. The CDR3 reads CASSETFGAGNTEAFF.

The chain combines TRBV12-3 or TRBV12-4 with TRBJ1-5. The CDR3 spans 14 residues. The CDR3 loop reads CASSFSGSNQPQHF.

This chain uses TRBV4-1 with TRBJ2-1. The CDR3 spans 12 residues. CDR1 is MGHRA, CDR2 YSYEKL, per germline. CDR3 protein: CASSQVPGEQFF.

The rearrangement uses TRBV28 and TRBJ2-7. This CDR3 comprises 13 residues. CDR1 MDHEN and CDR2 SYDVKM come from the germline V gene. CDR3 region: CASSLKRVGEQYF.

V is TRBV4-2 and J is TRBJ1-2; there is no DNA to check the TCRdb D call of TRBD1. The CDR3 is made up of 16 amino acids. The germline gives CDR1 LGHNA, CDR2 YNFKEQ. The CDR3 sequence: CASSQIPGGVGSGYTF.

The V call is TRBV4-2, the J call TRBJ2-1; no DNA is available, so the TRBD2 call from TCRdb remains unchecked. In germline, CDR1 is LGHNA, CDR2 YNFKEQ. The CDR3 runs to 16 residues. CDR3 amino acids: CASSQSGTSGRNEQFF.

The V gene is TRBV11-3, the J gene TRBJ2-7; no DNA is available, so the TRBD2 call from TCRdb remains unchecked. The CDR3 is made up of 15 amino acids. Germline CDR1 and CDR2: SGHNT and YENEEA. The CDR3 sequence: CASSLDPGDRYEQYF. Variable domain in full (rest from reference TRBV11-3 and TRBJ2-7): EAGVVQSPRYKIIEKKQPVAFWCNPISGHNTLYWYLQNLGQGPELLIRYENEEAVDDSQLPKDRFSAERLKGVDSTLKIQPAELGDSAVYLCASSLDPGDRYEQYFGPGTRLTVT.

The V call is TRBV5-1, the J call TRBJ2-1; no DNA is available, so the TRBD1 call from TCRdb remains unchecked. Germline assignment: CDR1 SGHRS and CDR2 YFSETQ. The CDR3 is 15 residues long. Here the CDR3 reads CASSDNVSGRNEQFF.

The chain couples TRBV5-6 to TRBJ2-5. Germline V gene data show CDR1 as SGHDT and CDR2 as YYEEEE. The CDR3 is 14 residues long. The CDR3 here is CASTQNGSPETQYF.

The CDR3 region is CASSLSTQGGTEAFF. The V gene is TRBV12-3 or TRBV12-4, the J gene TRBJ1-1; TCRdb indicates TRBD1, and absent DNA this call remains unverified. CDR3 size: 15 residues.

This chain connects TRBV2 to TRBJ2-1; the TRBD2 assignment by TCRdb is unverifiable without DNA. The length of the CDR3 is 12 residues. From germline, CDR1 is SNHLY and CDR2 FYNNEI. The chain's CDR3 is CARRDSPNEQFF.

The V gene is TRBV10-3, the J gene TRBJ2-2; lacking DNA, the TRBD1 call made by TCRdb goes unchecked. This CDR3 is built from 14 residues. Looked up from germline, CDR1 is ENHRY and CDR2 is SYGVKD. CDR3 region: CAITPRAVGGELFF.

CDR3 sequence reads: CASSHPSGRAFF. V and J are TRBV7-2 and TRBJ2-1; there is no DNA to check the TCRdb D call of TRBD2. Germline V gene data show CDR1 as SGHTA and CDR2 as FQGNSA. The CDR3 totals 12 residues.

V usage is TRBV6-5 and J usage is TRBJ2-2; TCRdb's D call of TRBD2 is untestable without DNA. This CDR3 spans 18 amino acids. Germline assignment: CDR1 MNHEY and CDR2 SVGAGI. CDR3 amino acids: CASSSLLGLAGNTGELFF.

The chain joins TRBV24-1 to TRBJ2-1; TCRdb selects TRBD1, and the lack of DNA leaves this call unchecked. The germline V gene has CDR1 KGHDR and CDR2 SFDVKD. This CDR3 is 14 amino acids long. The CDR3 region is CATSDIDRVSTQFF.

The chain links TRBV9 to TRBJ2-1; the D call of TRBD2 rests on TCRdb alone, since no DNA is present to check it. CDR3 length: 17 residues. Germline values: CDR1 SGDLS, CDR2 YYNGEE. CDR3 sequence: CASSVVGTSGRYNEQFF.

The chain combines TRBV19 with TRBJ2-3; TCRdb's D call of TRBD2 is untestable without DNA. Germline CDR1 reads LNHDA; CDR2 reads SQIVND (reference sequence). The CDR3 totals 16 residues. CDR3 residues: CASSIGLAGASDTQYF.

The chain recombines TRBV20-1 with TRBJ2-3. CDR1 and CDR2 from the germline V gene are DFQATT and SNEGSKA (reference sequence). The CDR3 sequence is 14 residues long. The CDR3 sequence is CSARPPRRTDTQYF.

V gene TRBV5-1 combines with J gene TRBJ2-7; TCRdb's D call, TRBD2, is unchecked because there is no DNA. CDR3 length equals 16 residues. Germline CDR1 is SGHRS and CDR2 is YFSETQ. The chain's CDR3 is CASSFSGRAGMDEQYF.

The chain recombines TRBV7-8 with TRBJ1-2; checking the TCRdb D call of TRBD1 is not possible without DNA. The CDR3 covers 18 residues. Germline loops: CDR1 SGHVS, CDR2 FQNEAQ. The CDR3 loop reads CASRPYRVLGGRVEGYTF.

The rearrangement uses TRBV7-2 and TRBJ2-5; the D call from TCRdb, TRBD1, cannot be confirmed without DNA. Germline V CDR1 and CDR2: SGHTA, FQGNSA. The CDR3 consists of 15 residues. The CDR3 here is CASSSRSQGSRAQYF. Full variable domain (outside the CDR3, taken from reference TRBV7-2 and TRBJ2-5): GAGVSQSPSNKVTEKGKDVELRCDPISGHTALYWYRQSLGQGLEFLIYFQGNSAPDKSGLPSDRFSAERTGGSVSTLTIQRTQQEDSAVYLCASSSRSQGSRAQYFGPGTRLLVL.

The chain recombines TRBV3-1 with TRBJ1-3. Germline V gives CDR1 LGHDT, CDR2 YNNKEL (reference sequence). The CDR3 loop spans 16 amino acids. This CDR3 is CASSPTWRPSGNTIYF. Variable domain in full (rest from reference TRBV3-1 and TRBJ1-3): DTAVSQTPKYLVTQMGNDKSIKCEQNLGHDTMYWYKQDSKKFLKIMFSYNNKELIINETVPNRFSPKSPDKAHLNLHINSLELGDSAVYFCASSPTWRPSGNTIYFGEGSWLTVV.

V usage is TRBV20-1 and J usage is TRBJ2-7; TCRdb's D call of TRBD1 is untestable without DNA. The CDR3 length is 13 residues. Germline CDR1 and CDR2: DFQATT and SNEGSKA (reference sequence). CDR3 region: CSARRDRRPEQYF.

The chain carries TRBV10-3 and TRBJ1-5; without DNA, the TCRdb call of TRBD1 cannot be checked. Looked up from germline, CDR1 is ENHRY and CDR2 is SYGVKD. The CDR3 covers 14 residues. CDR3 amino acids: CAISDMTGNQPQHF.

This chain's CDR3 is CSAGSHASVRYEQYF. The chain combines TRBV20-1 with TRBJ2-7; checking the TCRdb D call of TRBD2 is not possible without DNA. Germline-derived CDR1 and CDR2 are DFQATT and SNEGSKA (reference sequence). The CDR3 is 15 amino acids.

The CDR3 is CASSKVSRLLRNSPLHF. This chain joins TRBV21-1 and TRBJ1-6. TRBV21-1 counts as a pseudogene. The CDR3 length is 17 residues.

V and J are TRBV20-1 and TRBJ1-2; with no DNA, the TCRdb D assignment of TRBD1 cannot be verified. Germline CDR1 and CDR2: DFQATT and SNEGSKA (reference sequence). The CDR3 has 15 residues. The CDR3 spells CSARNRDREPYGYTF.

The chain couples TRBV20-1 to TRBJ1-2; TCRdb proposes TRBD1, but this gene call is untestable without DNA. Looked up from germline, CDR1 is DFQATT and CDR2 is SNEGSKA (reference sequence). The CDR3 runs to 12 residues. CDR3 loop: CSAPGPEGGYTF.

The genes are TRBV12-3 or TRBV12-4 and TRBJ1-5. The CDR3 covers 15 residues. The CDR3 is CASSRQDFTNQPQHF.

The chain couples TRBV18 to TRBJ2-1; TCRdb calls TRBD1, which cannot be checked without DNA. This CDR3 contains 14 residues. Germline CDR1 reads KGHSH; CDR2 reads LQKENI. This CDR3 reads CASSPTPLFNEQFF.

CDR3 in amino acids: CASSEIIGSNQPQHF. This chain connects TRBV12-3 or TRBV12-4 to TRBJ1-5. CDR3 size: 15 residues.

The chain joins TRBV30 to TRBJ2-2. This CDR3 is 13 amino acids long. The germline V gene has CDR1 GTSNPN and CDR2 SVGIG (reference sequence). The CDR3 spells CAWKAVITGELFF.